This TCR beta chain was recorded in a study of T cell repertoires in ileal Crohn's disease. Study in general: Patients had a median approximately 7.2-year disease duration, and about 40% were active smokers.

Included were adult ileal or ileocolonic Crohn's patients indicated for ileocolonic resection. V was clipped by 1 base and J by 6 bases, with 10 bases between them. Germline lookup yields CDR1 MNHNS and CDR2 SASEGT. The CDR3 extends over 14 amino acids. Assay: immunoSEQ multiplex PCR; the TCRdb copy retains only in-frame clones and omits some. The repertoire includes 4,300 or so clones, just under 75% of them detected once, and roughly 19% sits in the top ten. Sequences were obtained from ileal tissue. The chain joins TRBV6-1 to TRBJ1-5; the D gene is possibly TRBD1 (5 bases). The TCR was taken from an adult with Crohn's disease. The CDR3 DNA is TGTGCCAGCAGTGAAGGGGGAGGGGCTCAGCCCCAGCATTTT. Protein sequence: CASSEGGGAQPQHF.